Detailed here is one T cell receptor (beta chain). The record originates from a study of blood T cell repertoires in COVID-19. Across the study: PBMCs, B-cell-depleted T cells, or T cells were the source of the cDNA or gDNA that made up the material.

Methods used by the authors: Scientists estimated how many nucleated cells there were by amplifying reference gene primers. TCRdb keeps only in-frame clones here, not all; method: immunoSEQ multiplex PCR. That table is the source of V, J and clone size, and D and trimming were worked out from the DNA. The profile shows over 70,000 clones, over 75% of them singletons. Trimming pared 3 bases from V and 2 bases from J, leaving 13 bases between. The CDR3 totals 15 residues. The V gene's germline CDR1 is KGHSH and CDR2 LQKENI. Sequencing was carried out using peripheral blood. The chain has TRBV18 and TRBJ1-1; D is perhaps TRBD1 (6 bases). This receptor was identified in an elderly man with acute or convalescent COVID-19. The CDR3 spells CASSPLGHSNTEAFF. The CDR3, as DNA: TGTGCCAGCTCACCCTTGGGACATTCTAACACTGAAGCTTTCTTT.